The entry that follows covers one T cell receptor beta chain sequence. An amount of RNA that ranged from roughly 0.5 to 1 ug was reverse transcribed with random hexamers. An immunoSEQ multiplex PCR generated amplified TCR beta CDR3 products spanning 54 Vbeta and 13 Jbeta. TCRdb redid the calling of the immunoSEQ multiplex PCR reads with MiXCR, one entry per CDR3 protein. The sample has approximately 180,000 distinct CDR3 sequences; 90% to 95% are singletons. TCR beta from blood CD8+ and CD4+ T cells was sequenced. Included as multiple sclerosis controls were treatment-naive patients who had stable or active relapsing-remitting disease. It was negative isolation that provided the CD8+ and CD4+ T cells, whereas TEMRA cells were enriched by FACS. These data belong to a study of CD8 T cells in Susac syndrome. The CDR3 length is 13 residues. V was trimmed by 3 bases and J by 6 bases, leaving 9 bases between them.

This receptor was taken from a human donor with multiple sclerosis. The rearrangement links TRBV12-3 or TRBV12-4 to TRBJ1-5; a possible D gene is TRBD1 (5 bases). Sequencing was done on a sample of CD4+ T cells from PBMCs. CDR3 residues: CASSFGGTQPQHF. Here the CDR3 DNA reads TGTGCCAGCAGTTTTGGGGGTACTCAGCCCCAGCATTTT.